These 15 T cell receptor beta chains share one sample of origin, sequenced in a study of shared clonotypes between healthy human individuals. CD8 cells regarded as naive lacked CD45RO, were positively chosen for CCR7, and omitted terminally differentiated effector memory CD45RA+ cells. Measured with immunoSEQ multiplex PCR; TCRdb has only the in-frame clones, and not every one. Found here are about 610,000 clones, approximately 96% of them singletons; the top ten hold 0.11%. Material: naive CD8+ T cells sorted from blood. The origin of the receptors is a woman in her 30s in good health.

The chain couples TRBV11-2 to TRBJ2-7; D gene ambiguous. CDR1 and CDR2 from the germline V gene are SGHAT and FQNNGV. This CDR3 has 14 residues. Trimming left V 1 base short and J 2 bases short, with 9 bases between. The DNA of the CDR3 is TGTGCCAGCAGCTTAGCAGAGAAAACCTACGAGCAGTACTTC. Residues: CASSLAEKTYEQYF. Variable domain in full (rest from reference TRBV11-2 and TRBJ2-7): EAGVAQSPRYKIIEKRQSVAFWCNPISGHATLYWYQQILGQGPKLLIQFQNNGVVDDSQLPKDRFSAERLKGVDSTLKIQPAKLEDSAVYLCASSLAEKTYEQYFGPGTRLTVT.

The chain is built from TRBV7-9 and TRBJ2-7, with 8 bases matching TRBD2. Germline V CDR1 and CDR2: SEHNR, FQNEAQ (reference sequence). Trimming at V came to 5 bases and at J to 0 bases, leaving 6 bases not matched to a gene. The CDR3 runs 15 residues. CDR3 amino acids: CASSPFSGTSYEQYF. CDR3 bases: TGTGCCAGCAGCCCGTTTAGCGGGACCTCCTACGAGCAGTACTTC.

The chain couples TRBV27 to TRBJ1-2; D unclear. Germline V lookup: CDR1 MNHEY, CDR2 SMNVEV (reference sequence). The CDR3 is 13 residues long. The V end lost 1 base, the J end lost 7 bases, and 10 bases lay between the germline ends. In DNA form, the CDR3 reads TGTGCCAGCAGTTTATTCTGGGGAAGTGGCTACACCTTC. Amino acid sequence: CASSLFWGSGYTF.

The chain joins TRBV5-1 to TRBJ2-1; 9 nucleotides line up with TRBD1. The CDR3 runs 18 residues. Germline values: CDR1 SGHRS, CDR2 YFSETQ. The V and J ends lost 4 bases and 5 bases, in that order; junction bases with no gene match: 16. The CDR3 DNA follows: TGCGCCAGCAGCGATCCGGGACAGGGATGGGGACCTGACAATGAGCAGTTCTTC. Residues: CASSDPGQGWGPDNEQFF.

This chain links TRBV11-2 with TRBJ1-4; 7 bases match TRBD1. The length of the CDR3 is 15 residues. CDR1 is SGHAT and CDR2 is FQNNGV in the germline V gene. Losses at the gene ends were 5 bases for V and 7 bases for J; bases not matched to a gene: 10. The CDR3 region is CASSHPPGGSEKLFF. For the CDR3, the DNA is TGTGCCAGCAGCCACCCTCCAGGGGGGAGTGAAAAACTGTTTTTT.

The rearrangement uses TRBV5-1 and TRBJ2-5; perhaps TRBD1 as D (5 bases). The CDR3 runs to 18 residues. V was pared by 1 base and J by 3 bases, with 22 bases between. Per germline, CDR1 SGHRS and CDR2 YFSETQ. CDR3 in amino acids: CASSLKPGRARPEETQYF. The CDR3 region has the DNA TGCGCCAGCAGCTTGAAACCTGGCAGGGCACGTCCCGAAGAGACCCAGTACTTC.

The chain is built from TRBV28 and TRBJ2-1; the D gene is possibly TRBD2 (5 bases). The ends were cut back, 6 bases at V and 3 bases at J, with 9 bases in the middle. The germline V gene encodes CDR1 MDHEN and CDR2 SYDVKM. The length of the CDR3 is 13 residues. The CDR3 spells CASRLGVYNEQFF. The CDR3 coding sequence is TGTGCCAGCAGACTAGGAGTCTACAATGAGCAGTTCTTC. The entire variable domain, with the rest obtained from reference TRBV28 and TRBJ2-1, is as follows: DVKVTQSSRYLVKRTGEKVFLECVQDMDHENMFWYRQDPGLGLRLIYFSYDVKMKEKGDIPEGYSVSREKKERFSLILESASTNQTSMYLCASRLGVYNEQFFGPGTRLTVL.

This chain links TRBV28 with TRBJ2-5, with 9 bases aligning to TRBD1. The J call may be wrong; the DNA end is better matched by TRBJ2-7. Germline CDR1 MDHEN, CDR2 SYDVKM. This CDR3 is 15 amino acids long. In DNA, the CDR3 is TGTGCCAGCAGTTTATTGGGGGACAGGGCATACGAGCAGTACTTC. As protein: CASSLLGDRAYEQYF.

CDR3 DNA: TGTGCCAGCAGCCAAGAAGCGGCCCCTAGCTCCTACAATGAGCAGTTCTTC. It encodes CASSQEAAPSSYNEQFF. The chain employs TRBV4-2 and TRBJ2-1; maybe TRBD2 (5 bases). CDR1 and CDR2 (germline): LGHNA, YNFKEQ. V was clipped by 0 bases and J by 0 bases, with 12 bases between them. CDR3 length: 17 amino acids.

The V gene is TRBV2, the J gene TRBJ2-5; no clear D gene. Trimming pared 1 base from V and 5 bases from J, leaving 14 bases between. This CDR3 region has 15 residues. Germline CDR1 is SNHLY and CDR2 is FYNNEI. Here the CDR3 reads CASSEEGPPLETQYF. In DNA, the CDR3 is TGTGCCAGCAGTGAAGAAGGGCCCCCCTTGGAGACCCAGTACTTC.

The V and J genes are TRBV11-2 and TRBJ2-7; D is uncertain. Trimming removed 5 bases from V and 5 bases from J, with 10 bases in between. The CDR3 has 12 amino acids. Germline V gene sequence: CDR1 SGHAT, CDR2 FQNNGV. Here the CDR3 reads CASSQKGNEQYF. CDR3 sequence (DNA): TGTGCCAGCAGCCAAAAAGGGAACGAGCAGTACTTC.

The V and J genes are TRBV5-1 and TRBJ2-1; tentatively, D is TRBD1 or TRBD2 (6 bases each). V was clipped by 3 bases and J by 7 bases, with 20 bases between them. Germline CDR1 SGHRS, CDR2 YFSETQ. CDR3 length equals 16 residues. Here the CDR3 reads CASSSGAGARGNEQFF. The CDR3, as DNA: TGCGCCAGCAGCTCAGGGGCTGGGGCCCGGGGGAATGAGCAGTTCTTC. The full variable domain, its missing parts supplied by reference TRBV5-1 and TRBJ2-1, is KAGVTQTPRYLIKTRGQQVTLSCSPISGHRSVSWYQQTPGQGLQFLFEYFSETQRNKGNFPGRFSGRQFSNSRSEMNVSTLELGDSALYLCASSSGAGARGNEQFFGPGTRLTVL.

This chain links TRBV6-5 with TRBJ1-2; D perhaps matches TRBD1 (5 bases). Trimming cost V 2 bases and J 6 bases, with 10 bases left between them. Germline CDR1 MNHEY, CDR2 SVGAGI. The CDR3 loop spans 13 amino acids. CDR3 bases: TGTGCCAGCAGTTACCTGGGGGAGGATGGCTACACCTTC. Translation gives CASSYLGEDGYTF.

The chain has TRBV7-6 and TRBJ2-1, with 9 positions matching TRBD2. CDR1 and CDR2 (germline): SGHVS, FNYEAQ. This CDR3 is built from 15 residues. V was pared by 3 bases and J by 4 bases, with 4 bases of the junction left unmatched. DNA of the CDR3: TGTGCCAGCAGCTTCACTAGCGGGCCTTACAATGAGCAGTTCTTC. Translation: CASSFTSGPYNEQFF. Together with reference TRBV7-6 and TRBJ2-1, the CDR3 gives the full variable domain: GAGVSQSPRYKVTKRGQDVALRCDPISGHVSLYWYRQALGQGPEFLTYFNYEAQQDKSGLPNDRFSAERPEGSISTLTIQRTEQRDSAMYRCASSFTSGPYNEQFFGPGTRLTVL.

The CDR3 bases are TGTGCCAGCAGCTTCCGGATGTATTCACCCCTCCACTTT. This gives the protein CASSFRMYSPLHF. The chain has TRBV7-9 and TRBJ1-6; D is unresolved. This CDR3 is 13 amino acids long. Germline V gives CDR1 SEHNR, CDR2 FQNEAQ (reference sequence). V lost 3 bases and J 8 bases, leaving 8 bases between the germline ends.